The entry below describes one T cell receptor (beta chain). This CDR3 region has 12 residues. Germline V gene lookup returns CDR1 LNHDA and CDR2 SQIVND (reference sequence). The V end was cut by 7 bases, the J end by 2 bases, with 9 bases between. Clones were read by immunoSEQ multiplex PCR, and TCRdb kept only the in-frame ones, dropping some. The sample shows 1,400,000 or so clones, 98% to 99% of them seen only once. The sample comes from a study of shared clonotypes between healthy human individuals. The specimen sequenced was naive CD4+ T cells sorted from blood. Subset: CD45RA+ positively selected. V is TRBV19 and J is TRBJ2-7; D uncertain. The sequence was collected from a young man in good health. The CDR3: CASTFGTYEQYF. CDR3 bases: TGTGCCAGTACCTTTGGGACCTACGAGCAGTACTTC.